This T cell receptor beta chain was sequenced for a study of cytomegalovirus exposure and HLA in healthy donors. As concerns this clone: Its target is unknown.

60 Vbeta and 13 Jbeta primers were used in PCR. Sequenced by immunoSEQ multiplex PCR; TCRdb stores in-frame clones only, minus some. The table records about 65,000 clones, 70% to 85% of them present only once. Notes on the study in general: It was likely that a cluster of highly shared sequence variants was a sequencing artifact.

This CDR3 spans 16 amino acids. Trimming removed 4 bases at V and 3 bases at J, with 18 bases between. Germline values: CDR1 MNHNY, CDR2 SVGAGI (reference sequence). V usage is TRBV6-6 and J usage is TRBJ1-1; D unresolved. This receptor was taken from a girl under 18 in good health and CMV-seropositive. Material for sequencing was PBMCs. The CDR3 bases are TGTGCCAGCAGTTCCACTCGGTCCCGGGGTCACACTGAAGCTTTCTTT. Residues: CASSSTRSRGHTEAFF.